These T cell receptor beta chains were read from a single sample in a study of T cell responses to AZD1222 COVID-19 vaccine. Profiling relied on immunoSEQ multiplex PCR, and the TCRdb table lists in-frame clones only, not all of them. The data show approximately 72,000 clones, 89% seen once. Sample: peripheral blood, taken 28 days after the second AZD1222 dose. Source of these receptors: an adult who received the AZD1222 COVID-19 vaccine. Both conserved end residues are part of each CDR3.

V | CDR3
TRBV7-2 | CASSLVAGANVLTF
TRBV12-3/TRBV12-4 | CASTSQGRGHTF
TRBV13 | CASSSPDRTYEQYF
TRBV15 | CATSPRSGSGRTIYF
TRBV2 | CASSYLTGGNYEQYF
TRBV28 | CASRKPGRGSSYEQYF
TRBV3-1/TRBV3-2 | CASSQDVGRGSEQYF
TRBV5-6 | CASSQGLAGAYEQYF
TRBV27 | CASSLSGQSSYEQYF
TRBV6-2/TRBV6-3 | CASSRSGDTGELFF
TRBV11-2 | CASSLGTSGAHEQYF
TRBV29-1 | CSVGRGATDSAEAFF
TRBV5-4 | CASSPQLAEGRTDTQYF
TRBV19 | CASSPLRAQPMNTEAFF
TRBV6-5 | CASSYENRAYEQYF
TRBV4-1 | CASSHLFSYNSPLHF
TRBV6-1 | CASSEIGGSGYEQYF
TRBV30 | CAWSFGGVGQPQHF
TRBV2 | CASRRQGGSYEQYF
TRBV23-1 | CASSQSGTVRYEQYF